The entry that follows covers one T cell receptor (beta chain) sequence. As yet, its antigen is unknown. The source of the sample is a study of cytomegalovirus exposure and HLA in healthy donors. At the level of the study: The approximately 120 validation repertoires, a later analysis reported, used the same platform as the roughly 700 repertoires from the first cohort. General study findings and limits: Most TCR sequences were seen very rarely across donors, but some public TCRs occurred in many. Listed as cytomegalovirus-associated were 150 to 200 TCR beta chains. High specificity and sensitivity for cytomegalovirus status were reported for the classifier.

Generated by immunoSEQ multiplex PCR, the TCRdb table keeps only in-frame clones and is missing some. The sample holds approximately 200,000 clones; around 80% are singletons and the top ten take 13%. Germline V gives CDR1 MNHEY, CDR2 SMNVEV (reference sequence). The CDR3 runs to 15 residues. V gave up 4 bases and J gave up 4 bases, with 16 bases separating them. This chain joins TRBV27 and TRBJ1-2; TRBD1 might be the D (5 bases). The TCR was taken from a woman aged 25 to 39 in good health and CMV-seropositive. The source material was PBMCs. CDR3 protein: CASSWSGTGGYGYTF. DNA of the CDR3: TGTGCCAGCAGTTGGTCGGGGACGGGAGGCTATGGCTACACCTTC.